This entry lists 21 T cell receptor beta chains sequenced from one sample in a study of T cells expressing NK-cell markers (dated by TCRdb to the early 2020s). The library was obtained by 5' RACE. The sequencer was an Illumina HiSeq 2000. The reads were reprocessed in TCRdb, with one entry per CDR3 protein sequence and no accompanying DNA. The sample has hundreds of thousands of distinct CDR3 sequences on record. The ten most abundant clones make up 7.3% of the sample. Source material: blood T cells: a sorted CD56 or NKG2C T cell subset, CD4+ or CD8+ T cells, or bulk PBMC T cells (not recorded which). These receptors were obtained from a woman aged 18 to 75 in good health.

This chain connects TRBV29-1 to TRBJ2-1; the TRBD1 assignment by TCRdb is unverifiable without DNA. Germline V gives CDR1 SQVTM, CDR2 ANQGSEA. The CDR3 covers 16 residues. The CDR3 loop is CSVEDRRGASYNEQFF.

CDR3 region: CSARVRGGYQETQYF. V gene TRBV20-1 combines with J gene TRBJ2-5; the D call from TCRdb, TRBD2, cannot be confirmed without DNA. The length of the CDR3 is 15 residues. Germline CDR1 is DFQATT and CDR2 is SNEGSKA (reference sequence).

V usage is TRBV7-3 and J usage is TRBJ1-5; TCRdb names TRBD1, which stays unverified in the absence of DNA. The CDR3 has 13 residues. Germline CDR1 SGHTA, CDR2 FQGTGA. The CDR3 is CASSLDTGEPQHF.

The chain joins TRBV7-3 to TRBJ1-6. The CDR3 runs to 12 residues. Germline CDR1 SGHTA, CDR2 FQGTGA. The CDR3 sequence is CASSLSASPLHF.

The V and J genes are TRBV6-5 and TRBJ2-7; TCRdb's D gene call, TRBD1, goes unchecked for lack of DNA. This CDR3 contains 18 residues. Germline values: CDR1 MNHEY, CDR2 SVGAGI. CDR3: CASSYDTPGTVFTYEQYF.

The genes are TRBV28 and TRBJ1-1; the D gene TCRdb calls, TRBD1, cannot be checked with no DNA. This CDR3 has 12 residues. Per the germline V gene, CDR1 is MDHEN and CDR2 is SYDVKM. CDR3 sequence reads: CASSPGTPEAFF.

The chain's CDR3 is CASSGGGGSGTDTQYF. V usage is TRBV6-4 and J usage is TRBJ2-3; checking the TCRdb D call of TRBD1 is not possible without DNA. Germline V CDR1 and CDR2: MRHNA, SNTAGT. The CDR3 covers 16 residues.

The chain uses TRBV24-1 and TRBJ2-2. Germline V gene lookup returns CDR1 KGHDR and CDR2 SFDVKD. The CDR3 is 14 residues long. This CDR3 is CATSASSLTGELFF.

The J gene is TRBJ2-5, the V gene TRBV7-2. CDR3 length equals 13 residues. From germline, CDR1 is SGHTA and CDR2 FQGNSA. CDR3 protein: CASSFDLMGTQYF.

The rearrangement links TRBV20-1 to TRBJ2-1; TCRdb proposes TRBD1, but this gene call is untestable without DNA. Germline V lookup: CDR1 DFQATT, CDR2 SNEGSKA (reference sequence). The CDR3 totals 15 residues. The chain's CDR3 is CSAPPGTPTYNEQFF.

This chain joins TRBV9 and TRBJ2-2; without DNA, the TCRdb call of TRBD1 cannot be checked. CDR3 length: 14 amino acids. The V gene's germline CDR1 is SGDLS and CDR2 YYNGEE. The CDR3: CASSPWDTGGELFF. Based on the CDR3 plus reference TRBV9 and TRBJ2-2, the full variable domain is DSGVTQTPKHLITATGQRVTLRCSPRSGDLSVYWYQQSLDQGLQFLIQYYNGEERAKGNILERFSAQQFPDLHSELNLSSLELGDSALYFCASSPWDTGGELFFGEGSRLTVL.

The rearrangement joins TRBV6-2 or TRBV6-3 to TRBJ1-5; the TRBD1 assignment by TCRdb is unverifiable without DNA. This CDR3 spans 15 amino acids. CDR1 and CDR2 from the germline V gene are MNHEY and SVGEGT. The chain's CDR3 is CASSYLTGGLGPQHF.

The chain uses TRBV29-1 and TRBJ1-1. The length of the CDR3 is 14 residues. Germline assignment: CDR1 SQVTM and CDR2 ANQGSEA. The chain's CDR3 is CSVGALGSGTEAFF.

The CDR3 protein is CASSTYRGPKPYEQYF. This chain links TRBV19 with TRBJ2-7; TCRdb's D gene call, TRBD1, goes unchecked for lack of DNA. Germline V gene data show CDR1 as LNHDA and CDR2 as SQIVND (reference sequence). The CDR3 spans 16 residues.

The chain combines TRBV5-6 with TRBJ1-5; TCRdb picks TRBD1, but there is no DNA to check that call. Germline CDR1 and CDR2: SGHDT and YYEEEE. The CDR3 has 16 amino acids. The CDR3: CASSLGPGVGNQPQHF.

V is TRBV29-1 and J is TRBJ2-2; the TCRdb D gene call, TRBD1, has no DNA to confirm it. The V gene's germline CDR1 is SQVTM and CDR2 ANQGSEA. The CDR3 length is 12 residues. The CDR3 is CSAGSNTGELFF.

CDR3 loop: CASRPGLMSYEQYF. The gene calls are TRBV28 and TRBJ2-7; TCRdb lists TRBD2, though no DNA is available to test this call. The CDR3 has 14 amino acids. From germline, CDR1 is MDHEN and CDR2 SYDVKM. Full variable domain (rest looked up from reference TRBV28 and TRBJ2-7): DVKVTQSSRYLVKRTGEKVFLECVQDMDHENMFWYRQDPGLGLRLIYFSYDVKMKEKGDIPEGYSVSREKKERFSLILESASTNQTSMYLCASRPGLMSYEQYFGPGTRLTVT.

The CDR3 loop reads CASSLGVAGGRGTGELFF. The V and J genes are TRBV11-2 and TRBJ2-2; absent DNA, TCRdb's TRBD1 call cannot be checked. Germline V gene sequence: CDR1 SGHAT, CDR2 FQNNGV. The CDR3 consists of 18 residues.

This rearrangement joins TRBV7-2 to TRBJ2-3; without DNA, the TCRdb call of TRBD2 cannot be checked. The CDR3 sequence is 15 residues long. Germline values: CDR1 SGHTA, CDR2 FQGNSA. This CDR3 reads CASSLGPTDLDTQYF. Complete variable domain (other parts from reference TRBV7-2 and TRBJ2-3): GAGVSQSPSNKVTEKGKDVELRCDPISGHTALYWYRQSLGQGLEFLIYFQGNSAPDKSGLPSDRFSAERTGGSVSTLTIQRTQQEDSAVYLCASSLGPTDLDTQYFGPGTRLTVL.

V usage is TRBV5-1 and J usage is TRBJ1-1; TCRdb's assignment of TRBD1 cannot be checked, as there is no DNA. The CDR3 loop spans 17 amino acids. Germline CDR1 and CDR2: SGHRS and YFSETQ. The CDR3 loop is CASSKHSTQGLNTEAFF.

The chain employs TRBV4-3 and TRBJ2-2; the TRBD1 assignment by TCRdb is unverifiable without DNA. CDR3 length equals 16 residues. The germline CDR1 and CDR2 sequences are LGHNA and YSLEER. The CDR3: CASSQFTGGQTGELFF.